Detailed here is one T cell receptor (beta chain). As yet, its antigen is unknown. Expansion of antigen-specific CD4+ T cells with viral peptide pools was carried out by the ViraFEST assay before sequencing. After more than 9 days in culture, the CD4+ T cells were isolated. Neither prior SARS-CoV-2 infection nor positive nucleocapsid antibodies were present in the vaccine recipients. Profiling relied on immunoSEQ multiplex PCR, and the TCRdb table lists in-frame clones only, not all of them. Of 25,000 or so clones in the sample, over 65% were seen once. Deletions cut 2 bases from V and 5 bases from J, with 12 bases between. The CDR3 consists of 13 residues. Germline-derived CDR1 and CDR2 are GTSNPN and SVGIG (reference sequence). These data come from a study of vaccination effects on CD4 cells after COVID-19. Study-wide results and caveats: Whether induced by infection or by vaccine, clones showed marked clonal contraction late after vaccination.

The sequence derives from a human donor who received a COVID-19 vaccine. The chain is built from TRBV30 and TRBJ2-5; maybe TRBD1 (5 bases). Sample: CD4+ T cells from PBMCs cultured with HCoV-NL63 spike peptides, taken before COVID-19 vaccination. CDR3 loop: CAWSKGVWETQYF. The CDR3 DNA is TGTGCCTGGAGTAAAGGGGTGTGGGAGACCCAGTACTTC. The full variable domain, rest sourced from reference TRBV30 and TRBJ2-5, is SQTIHQWPATLVQPVGSPLSLECTVEGTSNPNLYWYRQAAGRGLQLLFYSVGIGQISSEVPQNLSASRPQDRQFILSSKKLLLSDSGFYLCAWSKGVWETQYFGPGTRLLVL.